This TCR beta chain emerged from a study of CD8 T cells in ankylosing spondylitis. TCRdb analysed the 5' RACE reads with MiXCR anew, one entry per CDR3 protein. The sample records about 130,000 distinct CDR3 sequences, more than 6.5% being singletons. This clonotype has a count of ten or more. The CDR3 length is 14 residues. With V trimmed by 7 bases and J by 1 base, 5 bases remained unmatched. Germline CDR1 DFQATT, CDR2 SNEGSKA (reference sequence). Sequencing used blood, either unsorted or a sorted T cell fraction (not recorded which). The TCR was taken from a male donor with ankylosing spondylitis or in good health (not recorded which). The chain uses TRBV20-1 and TRBJ2-3, with 10 nucleotides matching TRBD2. The CDR3 loop is CSVTGTSGTDTQYF. The CDR3 DNA reads TGCAGTGTCACGGGGACTAGCGGCACAGATACGCAGTATTTT.